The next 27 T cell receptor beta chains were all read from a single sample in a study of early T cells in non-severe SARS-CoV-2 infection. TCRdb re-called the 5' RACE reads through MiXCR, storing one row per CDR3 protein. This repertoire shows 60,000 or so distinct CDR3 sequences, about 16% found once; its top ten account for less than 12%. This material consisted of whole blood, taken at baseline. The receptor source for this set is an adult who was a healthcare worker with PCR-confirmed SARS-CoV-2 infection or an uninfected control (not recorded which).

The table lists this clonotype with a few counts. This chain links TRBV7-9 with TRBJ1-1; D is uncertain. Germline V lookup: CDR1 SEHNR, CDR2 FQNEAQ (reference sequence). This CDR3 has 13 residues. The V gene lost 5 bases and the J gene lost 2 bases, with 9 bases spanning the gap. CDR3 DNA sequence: TGTGCCAGCAGCCCCCCCCCCAACACTGAAGCTTTCTTT. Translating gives CASSPPPNTEAFF. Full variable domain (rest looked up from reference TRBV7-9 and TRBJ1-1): DTGVSQNPRHKITKRGQNVTFRCDPISEHNRLYWYRQTLGQGPEFLTYFQNEAQLEKSRLLSDRFSAERPKGSFSTLEIQRTEQGDSAMYLCASSPPPNTEAFFGQGTRLTVV.

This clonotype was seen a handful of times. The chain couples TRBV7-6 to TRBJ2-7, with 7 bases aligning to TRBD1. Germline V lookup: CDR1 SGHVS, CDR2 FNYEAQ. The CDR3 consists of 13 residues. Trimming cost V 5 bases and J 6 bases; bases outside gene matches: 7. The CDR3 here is CASSPWTGGEQYF. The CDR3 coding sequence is TGTGCCAGCAGCCCGTGGACAGGCGGCGAGCAGTACTTC.

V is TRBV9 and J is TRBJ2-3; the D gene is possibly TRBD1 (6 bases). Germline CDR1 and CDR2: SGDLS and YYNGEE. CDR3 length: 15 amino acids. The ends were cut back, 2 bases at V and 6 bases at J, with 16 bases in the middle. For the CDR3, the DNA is TGTGCCAGCAGCGTCGCAGTGGAAAGGGGGGATACGCAGTATTTT. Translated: CASSVAVERGDTQYF.

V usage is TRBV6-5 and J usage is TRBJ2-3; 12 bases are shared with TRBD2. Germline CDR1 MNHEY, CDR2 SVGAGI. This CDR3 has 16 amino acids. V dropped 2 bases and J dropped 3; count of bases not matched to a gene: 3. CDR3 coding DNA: TGTGCCAGCAGTTACCAGACTAGCGGGAGTACAGATACGCAGTATTTT. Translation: CASSYQTSGSTDTQYF.

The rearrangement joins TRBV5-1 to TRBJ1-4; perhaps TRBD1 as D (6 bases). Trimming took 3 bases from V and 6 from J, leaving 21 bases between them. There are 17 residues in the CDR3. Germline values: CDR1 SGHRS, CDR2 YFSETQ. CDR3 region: CASSSYPQGRPYEKLFF. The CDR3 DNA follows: TGCGCCAGCAGCTCTTACCCACAGGGCCGGCCTTATGAAAAACTGTTTTTT. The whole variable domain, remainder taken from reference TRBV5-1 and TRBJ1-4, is KAGVTQTPRYLIKTRGQQVTLSCSPISGHRSVSWYQQTPGQGLQFLFEYFSETQRNKGNFPGRFSGRQFSNSRSEMNVSTLELGDSALYLCASSSYPQGRPYEKLFFGSGTQLSVL.

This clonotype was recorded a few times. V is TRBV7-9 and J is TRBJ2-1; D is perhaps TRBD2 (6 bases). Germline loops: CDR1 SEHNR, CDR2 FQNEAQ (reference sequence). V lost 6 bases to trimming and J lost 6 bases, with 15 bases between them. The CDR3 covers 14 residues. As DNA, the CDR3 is TGTGCCAGCAGTGGAGGCAGGGACTCCAATGAGCAGTTCTTC. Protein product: CASSGGRDSNEQFF.

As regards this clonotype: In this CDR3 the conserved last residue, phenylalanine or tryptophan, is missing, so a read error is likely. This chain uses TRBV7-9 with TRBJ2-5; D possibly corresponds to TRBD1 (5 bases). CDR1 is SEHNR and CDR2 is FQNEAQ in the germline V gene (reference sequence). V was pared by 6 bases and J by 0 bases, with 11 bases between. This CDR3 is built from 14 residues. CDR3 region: CASRVTAYQETQYS. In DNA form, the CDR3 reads TGTGCCAGCAGAGTGACAGCGTACCAAGAGACCCAGTACTCC.

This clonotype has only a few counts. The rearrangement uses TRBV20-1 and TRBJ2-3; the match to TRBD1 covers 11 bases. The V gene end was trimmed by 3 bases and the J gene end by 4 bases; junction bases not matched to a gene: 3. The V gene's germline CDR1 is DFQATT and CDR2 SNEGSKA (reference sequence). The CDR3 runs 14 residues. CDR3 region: CSASSGQGADTQYF. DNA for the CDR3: TGCAGTGCTAGCTCGGGACAGGGGGCAGATACGCAGTATTTT.

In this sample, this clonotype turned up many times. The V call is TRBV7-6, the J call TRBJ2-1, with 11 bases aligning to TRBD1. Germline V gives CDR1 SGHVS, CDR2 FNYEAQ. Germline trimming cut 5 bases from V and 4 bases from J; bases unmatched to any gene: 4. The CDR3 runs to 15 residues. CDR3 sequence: CASSGGDRGYNEQFF. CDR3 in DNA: TGTGCCAGCAGCGGGGGGGACAGGGGGTACAATGAGCAGTTCTTC.

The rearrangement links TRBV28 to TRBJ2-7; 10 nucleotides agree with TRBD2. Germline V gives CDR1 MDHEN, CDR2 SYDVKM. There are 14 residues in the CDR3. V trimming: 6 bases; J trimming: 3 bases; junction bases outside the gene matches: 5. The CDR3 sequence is CASSRAGGIYEQYF. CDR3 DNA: TGTGCCAGCAGCCGAGCGGGGGGGATCTACGAGCAGTACTTC.

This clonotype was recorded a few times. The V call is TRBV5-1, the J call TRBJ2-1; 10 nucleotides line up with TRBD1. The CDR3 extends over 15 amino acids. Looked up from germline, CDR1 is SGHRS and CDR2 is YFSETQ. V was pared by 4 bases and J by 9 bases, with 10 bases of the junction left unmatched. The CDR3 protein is CASSRTDRGQGEQFF. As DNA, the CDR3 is TGCGCCAGCAGCCGAACAGACAGGGGGCAGGGTGAGCAGTTCTTC.

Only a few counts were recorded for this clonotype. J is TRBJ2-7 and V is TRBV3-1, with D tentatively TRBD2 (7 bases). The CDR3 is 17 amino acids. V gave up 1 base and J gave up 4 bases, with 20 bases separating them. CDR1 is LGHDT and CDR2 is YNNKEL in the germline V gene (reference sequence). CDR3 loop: CASSQVFPAGEGYEQYF. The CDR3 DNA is TGTGCCAGCAGCCAAGTGTTCCCCGCAGGGGAGGGTTACGAGCAGTACTTC.

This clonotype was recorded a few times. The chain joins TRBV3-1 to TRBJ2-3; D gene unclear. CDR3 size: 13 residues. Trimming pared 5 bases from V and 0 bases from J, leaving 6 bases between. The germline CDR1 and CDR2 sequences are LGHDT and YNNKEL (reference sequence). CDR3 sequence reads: CASSSISTDTQYF. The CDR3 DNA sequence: TGTGCCAGCAGCTCAATTAGCACAGATACGCAGTATTTT.

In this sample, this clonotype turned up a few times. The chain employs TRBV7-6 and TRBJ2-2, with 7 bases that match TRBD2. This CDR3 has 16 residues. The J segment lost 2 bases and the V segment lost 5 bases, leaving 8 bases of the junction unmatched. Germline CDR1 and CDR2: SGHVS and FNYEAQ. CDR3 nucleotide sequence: TGTGCCAGCAGCCAAGCTGGCGGGGGAAACACCGGGGAGCTGTTTTTT. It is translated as CASSQAGGGNTGELFF.

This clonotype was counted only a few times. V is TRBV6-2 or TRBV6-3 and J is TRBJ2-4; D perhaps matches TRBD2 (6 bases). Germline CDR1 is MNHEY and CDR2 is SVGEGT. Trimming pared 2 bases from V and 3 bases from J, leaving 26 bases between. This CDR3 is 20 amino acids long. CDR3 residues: CASSYESSSAPNDDKNIQYF. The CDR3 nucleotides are TGTGCCAGCAGTTACGAATCGTCTAGCGCCCCTAACGATGACAAAAACATTCAGTACTTC.

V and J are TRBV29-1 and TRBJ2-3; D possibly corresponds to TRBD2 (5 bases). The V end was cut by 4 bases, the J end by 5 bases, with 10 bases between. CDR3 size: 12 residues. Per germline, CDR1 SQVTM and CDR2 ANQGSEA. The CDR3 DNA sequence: TGCAGCGTTGTAGTCGGAGGAGATACGCAGTATTTT. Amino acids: CSVVVGGDTQYF.

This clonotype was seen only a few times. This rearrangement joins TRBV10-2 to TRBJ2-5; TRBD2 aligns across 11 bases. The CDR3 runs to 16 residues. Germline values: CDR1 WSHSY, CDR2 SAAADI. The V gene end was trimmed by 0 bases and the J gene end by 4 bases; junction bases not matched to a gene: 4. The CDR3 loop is CASSESWLAGGETQYF. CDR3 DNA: TGCGCCAGCAGTGAGTCTTGGCTAGCGGGGGGAGAGACCCAGTACTTC.

The CDR3 DNA follows: TGTGCCGGCCAGGTTAGCACAGATACGCAGTATTTT. Translating gives CAGQVSTDTQYF. V gene TRBV7-9 combines with J gene TRBJ2-3, with D unresolved. Germline V gene data show CDR1 as SEHNR and CDR2 as FQNEAQ (reference sequence). CDR3 length: 12 amino acids. Between the trimmed V and J ends, which lost 11 bases and 0 bases, there was a span of 9 bases.

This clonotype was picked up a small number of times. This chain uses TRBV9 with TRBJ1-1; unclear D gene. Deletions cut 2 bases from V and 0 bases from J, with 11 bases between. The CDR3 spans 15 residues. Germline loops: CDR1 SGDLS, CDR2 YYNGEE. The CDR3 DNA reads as TGTGCCAGCAGCGTTCAGCCCTCTATGAACACTGAAGCTTTCTTT. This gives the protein CASSVQPSMNTEAFF.

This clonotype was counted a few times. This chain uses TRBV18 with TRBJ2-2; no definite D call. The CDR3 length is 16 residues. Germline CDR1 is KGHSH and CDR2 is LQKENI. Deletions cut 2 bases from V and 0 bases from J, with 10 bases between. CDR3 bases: TGTGCCAGCTCACCAGGATCATACACGAACACCGGGGAGCTGTTTTTT. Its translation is CASSPGSYTNTGELFF.

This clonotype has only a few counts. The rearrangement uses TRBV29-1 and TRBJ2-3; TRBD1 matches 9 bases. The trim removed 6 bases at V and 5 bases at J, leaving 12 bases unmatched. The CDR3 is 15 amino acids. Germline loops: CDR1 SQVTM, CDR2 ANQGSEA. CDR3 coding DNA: TGCAGCGTCGCCATCGGGACAGGGCGCCGAGATACGCAGTATTTT. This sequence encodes CSVAIGTGRRDTQYF.

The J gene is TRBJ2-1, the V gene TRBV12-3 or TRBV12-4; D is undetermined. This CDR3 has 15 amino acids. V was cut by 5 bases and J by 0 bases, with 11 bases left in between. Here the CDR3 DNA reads TGTGCCAGCAGTACCCGTTACAGCTCCTACAATGAGCAGTTCTTC. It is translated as CASSTRYSSYNEQFF.

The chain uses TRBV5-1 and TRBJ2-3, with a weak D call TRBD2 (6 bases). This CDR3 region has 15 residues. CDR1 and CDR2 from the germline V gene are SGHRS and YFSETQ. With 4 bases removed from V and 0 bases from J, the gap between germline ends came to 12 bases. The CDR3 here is CASSPHSGSTDTQYF. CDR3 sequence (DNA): TGCGCCAGCAGCCCCCATAGCGGAAGCACAGATACGCAGTATTTT.

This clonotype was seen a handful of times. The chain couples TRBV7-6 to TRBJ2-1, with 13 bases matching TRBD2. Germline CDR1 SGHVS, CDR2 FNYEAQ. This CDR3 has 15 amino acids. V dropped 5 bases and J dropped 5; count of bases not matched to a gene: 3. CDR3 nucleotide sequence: TGTGCCAGCAGCGTACTAGCGGGGGGGCACAATGAGCAGTTCTTC. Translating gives CASSVLAGGHNEQFF.

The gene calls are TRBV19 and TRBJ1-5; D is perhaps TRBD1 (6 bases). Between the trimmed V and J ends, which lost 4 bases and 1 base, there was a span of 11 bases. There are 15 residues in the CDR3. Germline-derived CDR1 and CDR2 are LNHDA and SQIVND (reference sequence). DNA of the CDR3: TGTGCCAGTAGTAGACAGGACACCAGCAATCAGCCCCAGCATTTT. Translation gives CASSRQDTSNQPQHF.

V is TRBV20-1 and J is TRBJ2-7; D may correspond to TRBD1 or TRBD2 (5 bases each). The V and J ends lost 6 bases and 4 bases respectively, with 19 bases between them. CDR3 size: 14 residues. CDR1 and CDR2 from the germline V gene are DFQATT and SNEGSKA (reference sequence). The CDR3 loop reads CSAPGGGKLYEQYF. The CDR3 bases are TGCAGTGCCCCTGGTGGGGGTAAACTTTACGAGCAGTACTTC.

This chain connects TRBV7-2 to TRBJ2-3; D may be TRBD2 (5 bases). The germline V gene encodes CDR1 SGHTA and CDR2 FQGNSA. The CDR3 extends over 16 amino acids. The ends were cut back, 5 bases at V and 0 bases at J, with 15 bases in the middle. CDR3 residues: CASSPSGVSSTDTQYF. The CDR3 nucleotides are TGTGCCAGCAGCCCGTCCGGGGTTTCTAGCACAGATACGCAGTATTTT. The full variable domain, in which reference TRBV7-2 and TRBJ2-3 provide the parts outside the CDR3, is GAGVSQSPSNKVTEKGKDVELRCDPISGHTALYWYRQSLGQGLEFLIYFQGNSAPDKSGLPSDRFSAERTGGSVSTLTIQRTQQEDSAVYLCASSPSGVSSTDTQYFGPGTRLTVL.